These 21 T cell receptor beta chains were sequenced from one sample in a study of control samples from healthy donors and cancer patients. Assay: immunoSEQ multiplex PCR; the TCRdb copy retains only in-frame clones and omits some. The sample records 140,000 to 150,000 clones, more than 90% being singletons. Sequencing was carried out using blood. These receptors were collected from a man aged 25-40 years in good health.

The sample holds one count of this clone. This chain joins TRBV19 and TRBJ1-1; TRBD1 matches 9 bases. The CDR3 extends over 14 amino acids. Germline CDR1 reads LNHDA; CDR2 reads SQIVND (reference sequence). The V segment lost 7 bases and the J segment 4 bases; nucleotides outside the gene matches: 7. As DNA, the CDR3 is TGTGCCAGTATCACGGACAGGGGTGCCACTGAAGCTTTCTTT. This translates into CASITDRGATEAFF.

This clone was seen only once. This chain connects TRBV15 to TRBJ2-1, with 9 bases identical to TRBD1. The germline V gene has CDR1 LNHNV and CDR2 YYDKDF (reference sequence). The CDR3 consists of 15 residues. V was pared by 4 bases and J by 4 bases, with 5 bases of the junction left unmatched. CDR3 residues: CATSISGTGYNEQFF. Here the CDR3 DNA reads TGTGCCACCAGCATCTCCGGGACAGGGTACAATGAGCAGTTCTTC.

The rearrangement links TRBV3-1 (or the pseudogene TRBV3-2) to TRBJ2-1, with 8 bases lining up with TRBD1. CDR3 size: 17 residues. The V gene end was trimmed by 0 bases and the J gene end by 5 bases; junction bases not matched to a gene: 9. Germline assignment: CDR1 LGHDT and CDR2 YNNKEL (reference sequence). CDR3 amino acids: CASSQDQRTGTDNEQFF. The DNA for the CDR3 is TGTGCCAGCAGCCAAGATCAAAGGACAGGGACAGACAATGAGCAGTTCTTC.

CDR3 protein: CASSLALNTGELFF. The CDR3 bases are TGCGCCAGCAGCCTGGCACTGAACACCGGGGAGCTGTTTTTT. J is TRBJ2-2 and V is TRBV4-1; D uncertain. CDR1 MGHRA and CDR2 YSYEKL come from the germline V gene. V was shortened by 4 bases and J by 1 base, with 7 bases between the two germline ends. The CDR3 loop spans 14 amino acids.

This chain joins TRBV28 and TRBJ1-2, with a weak D call TRBD1 (5 bases). This CDR3 spans 15 amino acids. Trimming pared 4 bases from V and 1 base from J, leaving 13 bases between. Per germline, CDR1 MDHEN and CDR2 SYDVKM. CDR3 in DNA: TGTGCCAGCAGTTCCGAAGGGACGGTTAACTATGGCTACACCTTC. It codes for CASSSEGTVNYGYTF.

This sequence joins TRBV27 and TRBJ1-5; a possible D gene is TRBD1 (6 bases). The CDR3 length is 15 residues. Per the germline V gene, CDR1 is MNHEY and CDR2 is SMNVEV (reference sequence). Trimming took off 6 bases at V and 0 bases at J, with 12 bases between the two ends. CDR3 protein: CASRGTLYSNQPQHF. The CDR3 nucleotides are TGTGCCAGCAGGGGGACACTTTATAGCAATCAGCCCCAGCATTTT.

This chain joins TRBV27 and TRBJ2-1; 9 nucleotides agree with TRBD1. The CDR3 spans 15 residues. The V segment lost 6 bases and the J segment 9 bases; nucleotides outside the gene matches: 12. Germline V gene data show CDR1 as MNHEY and CDR2 as SMNVEV (reference sequence). This CDR3 is CASSLGGQGTGEQFF. The CDR3 DNA is TGTGCCAGCAGCCTTGGGGGACAGGGTACAGGTGAGCAGTTCTTC.

The rearrangement links TRBV6-6 to TRBJ1-1, with a weak D call TRBD1 (6 bases). The CDR3 spans 15 residues. Trimming cost V 10 bases and J 6 bases, with 24 bases left between them. Germline assignment: CDR1 MNHNY and CDR2 SVGAGI (reference sequence). The CDR3 coding sequence is TGTGCCACCATCCCTCTATACAGGGAGCGTTCTGAAGCTTTCTTT. Translating it yields CATIPLYRERSEAFF.

This rearrangement joins TRBV2 to TRBJ1-5, with TRBD1 as a possible D gene (6 bases). The CDR3 spans 16 residues. The germline V gene encodes CDR1 SNHLY and CDR2 FYNNEI. The V end was cut by 7 bases, the J end by 3 bases, with 19 bases between. The CDR3 region is CASTERGGLNNQPQHF. CDR3 sequence (DNA): TGTGCCAGCACCGAAAGAGGGGGGTTGAACAATCAGCCCCAGCATTTT.

The chain joins TRBV4-2 to TRBJ1-2; 7 nucleotides match TRBD1. Germline CDR1 reads LGHNA; CDR2 reads YNFKEQ. This CDR3 spans 16 amino acids. V lost 2 bases, J lost 4 bases, and 10 bases stayed unmatched. The CDR3 loop is CASSQSERGQSYGYTF. In nucleotides, the CDR3 is TGTGCCAGCAGCCAATCCGAGAGGGGGCAAAGCTATGGCTACACCTTC.

The chain has TRBV19 and TRBJ1-4, with no clear D. This CDR3 spans 17 amino acids. Between the trimmed V and J ends, which lost 4 bases and 0 bases, there was a span of 15 bases. From germline, CDR1 is LNHDA and CDR2 SQIVND (reference sequence). CDR3 residues: CASSTGAGSSTNEKLFF. CDR3 sequence (DNA): TGTGCCAGTAGTACCGGCGCCGGGAGCTCAACTAATGAAAAACTGTTTTTT.

The chain has TRBV6-4 and TRBJ2-7; 7 nucleotides align to TRBD2. The ends lost 4 bases at V and 0 bases at J; junction bases unmatched: 6. Per germline, CDR1 MRHNA and CDR2 SNTAGT. The CDR3 loop spans 15 amino acids. The CDR3 sequence is CASSGTSVFSYEQYF. CDR3 nucleotide sequence: TGTGCCAGCAGTGGAACTAGCGTATTCTCCTACGAGCAGTACTTC.

The J gene is TRBJ1-6, the V gene TRBV7-8, with no clear D. The CDR3 sequence is 14 residues long. V was clipped by 0 bases and J by 3 bases, with 3 bases between them. Per the germline V gene, CDR1 is SGHVS and CDR2 is FQNEAQ. CDR3 coding DNA: TGTGCCAGCAGCTTAGCGGACTATAATTCACCCCTCCACTTT. Protein: CASSLADYNSPLHF.

The chain carries TRBV5-6 and TRBJ1-4; D perhaps matches TRBD1 (5 bases). Germline V gives CDR1 SGHDT, CDR2 YYEEEE. V was pared by 0 bases and J by 8 bases, with 17 bases between. CDR3 length: 16 amino acids. The CDR3 DNA follows: TGTGCCAGCAGCTTGGCCGAGGGGATGCTCCGGGAAAAACTGTTTTTT. It codes for CASSLAEGMLREKLFF.

The rearrangement joins TRBV15 to TRBJ1-5, with D maybe TRBD1 (5 bases). Germline CDR1 LNHNV, CDR2 YYDKDF (reference sequence). Deletions cut 3 bases from V and 6 bases from J, with 6 bases between. The CDR3 runs to 12 residues. CDR3 nucleotide sequence: TGTGCCACCAGCAGCGGGGGTCAGCCCCAGCATTTT. This translates into CATSSGGQPQHF. The full variable domain, in which reference TRBV15 and TRBJ1-5 provide the parts outside the CDR3, is DAMVIQNPRYQVTQFGKPVTLSCSQTLNHNVMYWYQQKSSQAPKLLFHYYDKDFNNEADTPDNFQSRRPNTSFCFLDIRSPGLGDTAMYLCATSSGGQPQHFGDGTRLSIL.

The chain employs TRBV27 and TRBJ2-2; tentative D call: TRBD2 (5 bases). Deletions cut 3 bases from V and 3 bases from J, with 8 bases between. The CDR3 covers 14 residues. CDR1 and CDR2 from the germline V gene are MNHEY and SMNVEV (reference sequence). The CDR3 DNA follows: TGTGCCAGCAGTTTCGACGGGGACACCGGGGAGCTGTTTTTT. As protein: CASSFDGDTGELFF.

V gene TRBV7-9 combines with J gene TRBJ2-2; 9 bases fit TRBD2. J lost 4 bases, V lost 1 base, and 4 bases had no gene match. The length of the CDR3 is 16 residues. In germline, CDR1 is SEHNR, CDR2 FQNEAQ (reference sequence). CDR3 sequence reads: CASSLGAGGPTGELFF. In nucleotides, the CDR3 is TGTGCCAGCAGCTTAGGAGCGGGGGGACCCACCGGGGAGCTGTTTTTT.

The chain carries TRBV10-2 and TRBJ2-2, with D possibly TRBD2 on 7 matching bases. CDR3 length: 20 amino acids. Per the germline V gene, CDR1 is WSHSY and CDR2 is SAAADI. V was trimmed by 1 base and J by 0 bases, leaving 21 bases between them. CDR3 residues: CASSELKGRGPTANTGELFF. CDR3 nucleotide sequence: TGCGCCAGCAGTGAGTTAAAGGGGCGGGGGCCCACTGCGAACACCGGGGAGCTGTTTTTT.

The V gene is TRBV2, the J gene TRBJ1-6, with 7 nucleotides matching TRBD1. V trimming: 5 bases; J trimming: 8 bases; junction bases outside the gene matches: 6. Germline CDR1 and CDR2: SNHLY and FYNNEI. CDR3 length: 14 residues. The CDR3 bases are TGTGCCAGCAGTCCACAAACAGGGGATTCACCCCTCCACTTT. Translating gives CASSPQTGDSPLHF.

This clone was counted a single time. The CDR3 is CASSNPRTGSGQPQHF. The DNA of the CDR3 is TGTGCCAGCAGCAACCCCCGGACAGGCAGCGGTCAGCCCCAGCATTTT. The chain has TRBV21-1 and TRBJ1-5; the table names TRBD1, a call not compared with the DNA. TRBV21-1 is tagged as a pseudogene. The CDR3 runs to 16 residues.

The rearrangement joins TRBV6-1 to TRBJ1-4, with D maybe TRBD1 (5 bases). The CDR3 runs 15 residues. V shed 1 base and J shed 7 bases, with 13 bases lying between them. The germline V gene encodes CDR1 MNHNS and CDR2 SASEGT. In nucleotides, the CDR3 is TGTGCCAGCAGTGAAGGTACAGGCGTCAGTGAAAAACTGTTTTTT. Protein sequence: CASSEGTGVSEKLFF.